Listed below are T cell receptor beta chains from one sample, sequenced in a study of early T cells in non-severe SARS-CoV-2 infection. TCRdb fed the 5' RACE reads into MiXCR, producing one record per CDR3 protein. The sample shows fewer than 35,000 distinct CDR3 sequences, approximately 7% of them seen only once. The sample taken for sequencing was whole blood. The receptors here all came from an adult who was a healthcare worker with PCR-confirmed SARS-CoV-2 infection or an uninfected control (not recorded which). Each CDR3 is given with its conserved first and last residue. A D gene is named only where the DNA matches it firmly. Only part of the rows carry a size: once, few, many, or a class if the clone is expanded.

clone_size	d_call	j_call	v_call	cdr3_aa	cdr3_nt
many	.	TRBJ1-1	TRBV11-2	CASSLDRVTPQAFF	TGTGCCAGCAGCTTAGATCGAGTGACCCCGCAAGCTTTCTTT
many	.	TRBJ2-3	TRBV11-2	CASSLIGSSTDTQYF	TGTGCCAGCAGCTTGATCGGGAGTTCCACAGATACGCAGTATTTT
many	.	TRBJ2-1	TRBV7-2	CASSLRRGLNGDEQFF	TGTGCCAGCAGCTTACGTCGAGGTTTAAACGGGGATGAGCAGTTCTTC
few	.	TRBJ2-5	TRBV7-6	CASSLYERVQETQYF	TGTGCCAGCAGCTTATATGAGCGGGTACAAGAGACCCAGTACTTC
many	.	TRBJ2-5	TRBV29-1	CSVLLETQYF	TGCAGCGTTCTCTTAGAGACCCAGTACTTC
many	TRBD2	TRBJ2-1	TRBV11-2	CASSPPPFLAGIEQFF	TGTGCCAGCAGCCCACCCCCCTTCCTAGCGGGAATTGAGCAGTTCTTC
few	.	TRBJ2-1	TRBV5-6	CASSLGQISYNEQFF	TGTGCCAGCAGCCTTGGACAGATCTCCTACAATGAGCAGTTCTTC
few	TRBD2	TRBJ2-3	TRBV2	CASSEPSGRGMDTQYF	TGTGCCAGCAGTGAACCTAGCGGGAGGGGTATGGATACGCAGTATTTT
many	.	TRBJ1-5	TRBV7-2	CASSSYREGQPQHF	TGTGCCAGCAGCTCGTACAGGGAGGGTCAGCCCCAGCATTTT
few	.	TRBJ2-7	TRBV24-1	CATSDLSSYEQYF	TGTGCCACCAGTGATCTTAGCTCCTACGAGCAGTACTTC
many	.	TRBJ1-2	TRBV7-2	CASSLRGGREYGYTF	TGTGCCAGCAGCCTCCGAGGAGGCAGGGAGTATGGCTACACCTTC
many	TRBD1	TRBJ1-5	TRBV19	CASSITPGQVSNQPQHF	TGTGCCAGTAGTATCACCCCCGGACAGGTCAGCAATCAGCCCCAGCATTTT
.	TRBD2	TRBJ2-3	TRBV7-9	CASSLETGGPTDTQYF	TGTGCCAGCAGCTTAGAAACGGGAGGGCCCACAGATACGCAGTATTTT
many	.	TRBJ1-6	TRBV6-2/TRBV6-3	CASSYSWTSEGSPLHF	TGTGCCAGCAGTTACTCTTGGACCTCCGAGGGTTCACCCCTCCACTTT
many	TRBD2	TRBJ2-3	TRBV2	CASSEGLAAPNIYTDTQYF	TGTGCCAGCAGTGAAGGACTAGCGGCACCTAATATTTACACCGATACGCAGTATTTT
many	.	TRBJ1-6	TRBV10-2	CASRTGGNSPLHF	TGCGCCAGCAGGACGGGCGGTAATTCACCCCTCCACTTT
many	TRBD1	TRBJ1-2	TRBV5-8	CASSIGTGANYGYTF	TGTGCCAGCAGCATCGGGACAGGGGCGAACTATGGCTACACCTTC
.	.	TRBJ1-1	TRBV28	CASSLGDTRTEAFF	TGTGCCAGCAGTTTAGGGGATACGCGCACTGAAGCTTTCTTT
few	.	TRBJ2-3	TRBV24-1	CATSDLQGGGGTDTQYF	TGTGCCACCAGTGATTTGCAGGGAGGAGGGGGCACAGATACGCAGTATTTT
many	TRBD1	TRBJ2-1	TRBV4-1	CASSQAGSSTGLQFF	TGCGCCAGCAGCCAAGCCGGTTCCTCGACAGGGCTGCAGTTCTTC
few	.	TRBJ2-3	TRBV3-1	CASSQPAGDTQYF	TGTGCCAGCAGCCAACCAGCGGGAGATACGCAGTATTTT
.	.	TRBJ2-1	TRBV20-1	CSAQGRSDEQFF	TGCAGTGCTCAGGGGAGATCGGATGAGCAGTTCTTC
many	.	TRBJ1-2	TRBV7-2	CASSLVRGTNYGYTF	TGTGCCAGCAGCTTAGTGAGGGGGACGAACTATGGCTACACCTTC
.	.	TRBJ2-1	TRBV9	CASSQEERSSYNEQFF	TGTGCCAGCAGCCAGGAGGAGCGGTCCTCCTACAATGAGCAGTTCTTC
many	.	TRBJ2-3	TRBV29-1	CSVEKQDATDTQYF	TGCAGCGTTGAGAAACAGGATGCCACAGATACGCAGTATTTT
many	.	TRBJ1-1	TRBV20-1	CSARQDGNTEAFF	TGCAGTGCTAGGCAGGACGGGAACACTGAAGCTTTCTTT
many	.	TRBJ1-1	TRBV7-2	CASSSSGTVNTEAFF	TGTGCCAGCAGCTCCTCCGGGACGGTTAACACTGAAGCTTTCTTT
.	.	TRBJ2-2	TRBV7-6	CASSLGGSANTGELFF	TGTGCCAGCAGCTTAGGGGGGTCCGCGAACACCGGGGAGCTGTTTTTT
many	.	TRBJ2-7	TRBV6-2/TRBV6-3	CASSYGGFASYEQYF	TGTGCCAGCAGTTATGGGGGGTTCGCTTCCTACGAGCAGTACTTC
many	.	TRBJ2-7	TRBV13	CASSRLPSYEQYF	TGTGCCAGCAGCCGACTACCTTCCTACGAGCAGTACTTC
.	.	TRBJ2-1	TRBV24-1	CATSGRIYNEQFF	TGTGCCACCAGTGGCAGGATCTACAATGAGCAGTTCTTC
.	TRBD1	TRBJ1-5	TRBV6-2/TRBV6-3	CASSYSTAGTGMGQPQHF	TGTGCCAGCAGTTACTCGACGGCCGGGACAGGGATGGGCCAGCCCCAGCATTTT
many	.	TRBJ2-5	TRBV5-4	CASSLAGGNTVVEETQYF	TGTGCCAGCAGCTTGGCGGGCGGGAATACAGTGGTGGAGGAGACCCAGTACTTC
many	TRBD1	TRBJ2-3	TRBV20-1	CSAGQGPDTQYF	TGCAGTGCGGGACAGGGGCCAGATACGCAGTATTTT
many	TRBD1	TRBJ2-2	TRBV19	CASRGTGELFF	TGTGCCAGCAGGGGGACCGGGGAGCTGTTTTTT
.	TRBD2	TRBJ2-4	TRBV2	CASSEALRRGDSKNIQYF	TGTGCCAGCAGTGAAGCGCTTCGGCGGGGGGATTCCAAAAACATTCAGTACTTC
.	TRBD1	TRBJ1-4	TRBV4-1	CASSQPWEGQIKLFF	TGCGCCAGCAGCCAACCGTGGGAGGGACAGATAAAACTGTTTTTT
few	.	TRBJ1-2	TRBV9	CASSSQEYGYTF	TGTGCCAGCAGCTCACAGGAATATGGCTACACCTTC
many	.	TRBJ1-3	TRBV18	CASSPPGGSGNTIYF	TGTGCCAGCTCACCACCTGGGGGCTCTGGAAACACCATATATTTT
many	TRBD1	TRBJ1-3	TRBV12-3/TRBV12-4	CASSRQGARGNTIYF	TGTGCCAGCAGTAGACAGGGGGCGCGAGGAAACACCATATATTTT
.	.	TRBJ2-7	TRBV28	CASRPGQLTPYEQYF	TGTGCCAGCAGACCCGGACAGTTGACCCCCTACGAGCAGTACTTC
many	TRBD1	TRBJ1-2	TRBV9	CASSFGQGAYGGYTF	TGTGCCAGCAGCTTCGGACAGGGGGCGTACGGTGGCTACACCTTC
many	.	TRBJ2-1	TRBV4-1	CASSQVGGSWNEQFF	TGCGCCAGCAGCCAAGTCGGAGGTAGTTGGAATGAGCAGTTCTTC
few	TRBD1	TRBJ2-3	TRBV29-1	CSVRTGGRDTQYF	TGCAGCGTCAGGACAGGGGGCAGAGATACGCAGTATTTT
.	.	TRBJ2-3	TRBV6-2/TRBV6-3	CASSRQETDTQYF	TGTGCCAGCAGTAGACAGGAGACAGATACGCAGTATTTT
many	.	TRBJ2-5	TRBV7-2	CASSLPIPETQYF	TGTGCCAGCAGCTTACCAATTCCGGAGACCCAGTACTTC
many	.	TRBJ2-5	TRBV5-1	CASSFTGMETQYF	TGCGCCAGCAGCTTCACAGGGATGGAGACCCAGTACTTC
many	.	TRBJ2-3	TRBV7-2	CASSLELTTQYF	TGTGCCAGCAGCTTAGAACTGACTACGCAGTATTTT
many	TRBD2	TRBJ2-3	TRBV19	CASSTRTSHTDTQYF	TGTGCCAGTAGTACGAGGACTAGCCACACAGATACGCAGTATTTT
.	TRBD1	TRBJ2-1	TRBV29-1	CSVVGTDSYNEQFF	TGCAGCGTCGTCGGGACAGACTCCTACAATGAGCAGTTCTTC
once	TRBD1	TRBJ1-1	TRBV2	CASTRQGALLNTEAFF	TGTGCCAGCACCCGACAGGGAGCCCTTCTGAACACTGAAGCTTTCTTT
.	.	TRBJ2-7	TRBV29-1	CSATFFDEQYF	TGCAGCGCCACATTTTTTGACGAGCAGTACTTT
.	.	TRBJ2-3	TRBV29-1	CSVGKAGSDTQYF	TGCAGCGTTGGCAAGGCAGGGTCAGATACGCAGTATTTT
few	TRBD2	TRBJ2-3	TRBV20-1	CSASGRTTDTQYF	TGCAGTGCTAGCGGGAGGACGACAGATACGCAGTATTTT
many	TRBD2	TRBJ2-7	TRBV20-1	CSARDPSGGAYEQYF	TGCAGTGCTAGAGATCCTAGCGGGGGAGCCTACGAGCAGTACTTC